These 9 T cell receptor beta chains came from one sample sequenced in a study of OX40 agonist ivuxolimab in advanced cancers. Profiled with immunoSEQ multiplex PCR; TCRdb holds only in-frame clones, not every one. This table holds 65,000 to 95,000 clones, 90% to 95% found once. The specimen was CD4+ or CD8+ T cells sorted from blood, collected in a trial of the OX40 agonist ivuxolimab. Receptor source: an adult with an advanced solid tumor such as melanoma, head and neck, liver or kidney cancer.

J is TRBJ1-3 and V is TRBV2; D is ambiguous. Germline V gives CDR1 SNHLY, CDR2 FYNNEI. This CDR3 is built from 15 residues. V was cut by 4 bases and J by 1 base, with 11 bases left in between. The CDR3 nucleotides are TGTGCCAGCAGTGTCCTGGGCGGGTCTGGAAACACCATATATTTT. Translating it yields CASSVLGGSGNTIYF.

The chain carries TRBV19 and TRBJ1-3; D unclear. Trimming pared 7 bases from V and 0 bases from J, leaving 10 bases between. The CDR3 has 14 residues. Per germline, CDR1 LNHDA and CDR2 SQIVND (reference sequence). In DNA form, the CDR3 reads TGTGCCAGTAAAAAGTTAGACTCTGGAAACACCATATATTTT. It translates to CASKKLDSGNTIYF. Full variable domain (rest looked up from reference TRBV19 and TRBJ1-3): DGGITQSPKYLFRKEGQNVTLSCEQNLNHDAMYWYRQDPGQGLRLIYYSQIVNDFQKGDIAEGYSVSREKKESFPLTVTSAQKNPTAFYLCASKKLDSGNTIYFGEGSWLTVV.

The rearrangement links TRBV30 to TRBJ1-6; TRBD1 agrees at 8 bases. J was trimmed by 13 bases and V by 8 bases; bases with no gene match: 16. The germline V gene encodes CDR1 GTSNPN and CDR2 SVGIG (reference sequence). This CDR3 comprises 14 residues. The CDR3 bases are TGTGCCCGCGATTCGGGACAGGCAATTCAGCCCCTCCACTTT. Protein sequence: CARDSGQAIQPLHF.

The chain recombines TRBV30 with TRBJ1-2, with a tentative D call TRBD1 (6 bases). The CDR3 runs 14 residues. The germline V gene encodes CDR1 GTSNPN and CDR2 SVGIG (reference sequence). Between the trimmed V and J ends, which lost 0 bases and 4 bases, there was a span of 12 bases. CDR3 sequence reads: CAWSVQGQGYGYTF. DNA of the CDR3: TGTGCCTGGAGTGTACAGGGTCAAGGCTATGGCTACACCTTC.

The chain employs TRBV6-1 and TRBJ1-3; the D gene is possibly TRBD1 (5 bases). This CDR3 comprises 14 residues. V lost 5 bases to trimming and J lost 2 bases, with 10 bases between them. The V gene's germline CDR1 is MNHNS and CDR2 SASEGT. CDR3 bases: TGTGCCAGCAGTCTCCAGGGTACTGGAAACACCATATATTTT. Encoded protein: CASSLQGTGNTIYF.

This sequence joins TRBV5-1 and TRBJ2-7, with 7 bases matching TRBD2. Germline V gene lookup returns CDR1 SGHRS and CDR2 YFSETQ. Trimming took 0 bases from V and 3 from J; bases not matched to a gene: 3. This CDR3 has 14 residues. CDR3 protein: CASSLDRDYYEQYF. As DNA, the CDR3 is TGCGCCAGCAGCTTGGACCGGGACTACTACGAGCAGTACTTC.

The J gene is TRBJ2-4, the V gene TRBV5-1, with 12 nucleotides matching TRBD2. Germline lookup yields CDR1 SGHRS and CDR2 YFSETQ. The CDR3 length is 16 residues. The V gene end was trimmed by 4 bases and the J gene end by 2 bases; junction bases not matched to a gene: 4. In DNA form, the CDR3 reads TGCGCCAGCAGCCCGACTAGCGGGAGATCCAAAAACATTCAGTACTTC. Amino acid sequence: CASSPTSGRSKNIQYF.

The chain combines TRBV10-3 with TRBJ2-7; D may match TRBD1 or TRBD2 (5 bases each). This CDR3 has 11 residues. Trimming cost V 7 bases and J 7 bases, with 11 bases left between them. CDR1 is ENHRY and CDR2 is SYGVKD in the germline V gene. The CDR3 spells CAIKGTGEQYF. The DNA of the CDR3 is TGTGCCATCAAAGGGACGGGGGAGCAGTACTTC.

This rearrangement joins TRBV5-4 to TRBJ2-7, with 7 bases matching TRBD2. The V gene end was trimmed by 4 bases and the J gene end by 0 bases; junction bases not matched to a gene: 10. Germline V gives CDR1 SGHNT, CDR2 YYREEE (reference sequence). This CDR3 spans 16 amino acids. The CDR3 sequence is CASSEGLVGNSYEQYF. Here the CDR3 DNA reads TGTGCCAGCAGCGAAGGACTAGTGGGAAACTCCTACGAGCAGTACTTC. The entire variable domain, with the rest obtained from reference TRBV5-4 and TRBJ2-7, is as follows: ETGVTQSPTHLIKTRGQQVTLRCSSQSGHNTVSWYQQALGQGPQFIFQYYREEENGRGNFPPRFSGLQFPNYSSELNVNALELDDSALYLCASSEGLVGNSYEQYFGPGTRLTVT.